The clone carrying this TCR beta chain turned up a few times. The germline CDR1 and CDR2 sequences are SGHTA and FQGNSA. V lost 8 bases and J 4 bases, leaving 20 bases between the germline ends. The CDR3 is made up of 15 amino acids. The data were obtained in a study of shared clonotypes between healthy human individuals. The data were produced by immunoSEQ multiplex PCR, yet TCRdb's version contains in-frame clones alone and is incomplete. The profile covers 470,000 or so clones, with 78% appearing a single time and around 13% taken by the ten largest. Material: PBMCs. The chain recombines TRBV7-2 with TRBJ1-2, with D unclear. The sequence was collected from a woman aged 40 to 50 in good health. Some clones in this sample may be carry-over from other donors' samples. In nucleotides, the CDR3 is TGTGCCAGCGCCGAAAAAACCGGGGTGGGCTATGGCTACACCTTC. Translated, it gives CASAEKTGVGYGYTF.